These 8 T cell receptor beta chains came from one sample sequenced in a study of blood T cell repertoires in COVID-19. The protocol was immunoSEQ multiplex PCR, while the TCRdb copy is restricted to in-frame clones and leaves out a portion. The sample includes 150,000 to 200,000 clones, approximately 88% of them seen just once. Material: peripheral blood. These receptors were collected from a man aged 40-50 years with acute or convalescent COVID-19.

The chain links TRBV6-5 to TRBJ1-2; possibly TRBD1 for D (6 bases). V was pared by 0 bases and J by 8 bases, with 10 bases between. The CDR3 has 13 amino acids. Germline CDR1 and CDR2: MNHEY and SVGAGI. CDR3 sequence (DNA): TGTGCCAGCAGTTACTCACAGGGTGGCGGCTACACCTTC. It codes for CASSYSQGGGYTF.

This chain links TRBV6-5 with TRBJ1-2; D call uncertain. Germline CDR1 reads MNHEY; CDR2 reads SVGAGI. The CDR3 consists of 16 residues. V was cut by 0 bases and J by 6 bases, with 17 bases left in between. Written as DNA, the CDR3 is TGTGCCAGCAGTTACTCGTCAGGCTCATCCAAGGATGGCTACACCTTC. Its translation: CASSYSSGSSKDGYTF.

The CDR3 DNA is TGTGCCAGCAGCTCACGGACAGGGCCGGCTTCCTACGAGCAGTACTTC. This codes for CASSSRTGPASYEQYF. The genes are TRBV7-2 and TRBJ2-7, with TRBD1 matching 8 bases. The CDR3 is made up of 16 amino acids. Trimming cost V 4 bases and J 1 base; bases outside gene matches: 9. From germline, CDR1 is SGHTA and CDR2 FQGNSA.

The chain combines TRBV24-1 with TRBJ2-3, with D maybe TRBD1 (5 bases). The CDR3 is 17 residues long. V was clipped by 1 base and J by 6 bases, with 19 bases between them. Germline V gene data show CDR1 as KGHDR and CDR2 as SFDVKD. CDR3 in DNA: TGTGCCACCAGTGATTTCCAGGGCTACGACATCCTGGATACGCAGTATTTT. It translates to CATSDFQGYDILDTQYF.

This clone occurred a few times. The CDR3 DNA is TGCGCCAGCAGTCAAGACCGGGGCAATCAGCCCCAGCATTTT. Its protein is CASSQDRGNQPQHF. The chain is built from TRBV23-1 and TRBJ1-5; D unresolved. TRBV23-1 is annotated as an ORF whose role is uncertain. This CDR3 region has 14 residues. V shed 2 bases and J shed 2 bases, with 7 bases lying between them.

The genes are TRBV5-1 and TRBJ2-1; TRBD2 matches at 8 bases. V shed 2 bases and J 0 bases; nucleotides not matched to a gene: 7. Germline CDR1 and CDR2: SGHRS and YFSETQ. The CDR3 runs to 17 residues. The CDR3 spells CASSLGTRGGSYNEQFF. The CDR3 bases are TGCGCCAGCAGCTTAGGGACTAGGGGGGGCTCCTACAATGAGCAGTTCTTC.

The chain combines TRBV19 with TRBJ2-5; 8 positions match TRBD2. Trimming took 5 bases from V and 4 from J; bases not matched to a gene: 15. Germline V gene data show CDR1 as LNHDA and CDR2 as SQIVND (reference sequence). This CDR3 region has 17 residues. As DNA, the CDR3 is TGTGCCAGTAGTGGGGACGGGCGGGGGGCCCGGCGAGAGACCCAGTACTTC. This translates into CASSGDGRGARRETQYF.

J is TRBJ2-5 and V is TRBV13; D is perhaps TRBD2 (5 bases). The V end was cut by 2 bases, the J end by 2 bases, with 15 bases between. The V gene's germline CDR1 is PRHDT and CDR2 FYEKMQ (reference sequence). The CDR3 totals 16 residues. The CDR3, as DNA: TGTGCCAGCAGCTTAAGCGGTCGGGGATTACAAGAGACCCAGTACTTC. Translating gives CASSLSGRGLQETQYF.